One T cell receptor beta chain is described in this entry. The source of the sample is a study of blood T cell repertoires in COVID-19. Study at large: Acute and convalescent COVID-19 samples came from the United States, Italy and Spain. The cDNA or gDNA used as material had been derived from T cells, B-cell-depleted T cells, or PBMCs.

This CDR3 comprises 16 residues. Germline trimming cut 3 bases from V and 8 bases from J; bases unmatched to any gene: 11. Germline lookup yields CDR1 SGHTA and CDR2 FQGNSA. In the study's own analysis: Nucleated cell counts were estimated from reference gene primer amplification. Sequencing used immunoSEQ multiplex PCR; TCRdb keeps in-frame clones, though not all of them. V and J calls and clone size are as listed in that table; D and trimming were resolved from the DNA. This sample has 30,000 to 45,000 clones, with roughly four fifths found just once. This chain connects TRBV7-2 to TRBJ2-1; 9 bases are a match to TRBD2. The TCR comes from a human donor in a cohort sampled during active or convalescent COVID-19. The donor label of this sample is uncertain. Material for sequencing was peripheral blood. This CDR3 reads CASSFESGRIGDEQFF. For the CDR3, the DNA is TGTGCCAGCAGCTTCGAAAGCGGGAGGATTGGCGATGAGCAGTTCTTC.